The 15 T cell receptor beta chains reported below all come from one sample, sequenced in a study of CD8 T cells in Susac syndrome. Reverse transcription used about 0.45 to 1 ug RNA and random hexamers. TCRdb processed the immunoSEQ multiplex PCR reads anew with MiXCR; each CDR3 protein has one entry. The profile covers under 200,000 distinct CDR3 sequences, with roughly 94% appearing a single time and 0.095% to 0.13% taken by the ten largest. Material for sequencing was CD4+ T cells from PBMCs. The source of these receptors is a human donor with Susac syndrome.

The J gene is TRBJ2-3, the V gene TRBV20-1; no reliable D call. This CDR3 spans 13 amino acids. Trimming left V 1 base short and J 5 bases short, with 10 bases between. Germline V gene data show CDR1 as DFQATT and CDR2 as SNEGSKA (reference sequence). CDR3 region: CSARGQLRDTQYF. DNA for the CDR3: TGCAGTGCTAGAGGCCAACTAAGAGATACGCAGTATTTT.

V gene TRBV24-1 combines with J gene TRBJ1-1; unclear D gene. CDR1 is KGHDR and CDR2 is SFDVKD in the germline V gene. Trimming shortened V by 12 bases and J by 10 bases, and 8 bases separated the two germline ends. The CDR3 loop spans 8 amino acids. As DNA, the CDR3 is TGTGCCCCTTTCGGAGCTTTCTTT. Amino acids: CAPFGAFF.

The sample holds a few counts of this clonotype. CDR3 DNA: TGTGCCAGCAGGCTACAAGGTCACTCTGGGGCCAACGTCCTGACTTTC. Residues: CASRLQGHSGANVLTF. This rearrangement joins TRBV6-1 to TRBJ2-6; D is ambiguous. This CDR3 spans 16 amino acids. V was pared by 6 bases and J by 0 bases, with 12 bases between. Germline CDR1 is MNHNS and CDR2 is SASEGT.

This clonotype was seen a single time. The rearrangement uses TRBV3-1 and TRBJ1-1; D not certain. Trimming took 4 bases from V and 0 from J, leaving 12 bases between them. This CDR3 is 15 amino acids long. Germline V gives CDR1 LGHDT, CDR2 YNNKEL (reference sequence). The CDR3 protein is CASSPLAGLNTEAFF. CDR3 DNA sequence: TGTGCCAGCAGCCCTCTTGCAGGATTGAACACTGAAGCTTTCTTT.

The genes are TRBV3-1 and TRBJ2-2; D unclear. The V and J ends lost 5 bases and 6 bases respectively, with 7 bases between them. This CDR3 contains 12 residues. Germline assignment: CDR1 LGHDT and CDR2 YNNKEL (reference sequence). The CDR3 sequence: CASSKNPGELFF. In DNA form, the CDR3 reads TGTGCCAGCAGCAAAAATCCCGGGGAGCTGTTTTTT.

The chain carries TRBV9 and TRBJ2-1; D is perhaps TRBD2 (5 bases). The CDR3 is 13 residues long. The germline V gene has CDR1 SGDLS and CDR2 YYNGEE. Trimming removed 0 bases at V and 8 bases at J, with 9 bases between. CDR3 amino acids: CASSVEPGYEQFF. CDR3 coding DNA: TGTGCCAGCAGCGTAGAGCCGGGGTATGAGCAGTTCTTC.

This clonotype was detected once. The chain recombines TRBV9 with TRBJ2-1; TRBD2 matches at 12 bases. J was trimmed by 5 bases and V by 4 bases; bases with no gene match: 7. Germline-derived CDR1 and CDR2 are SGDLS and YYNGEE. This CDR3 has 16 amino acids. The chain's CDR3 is CASSPHRLAGDNEQFF. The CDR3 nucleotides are TGTGCCAGCAGCCCCCATCGACTAGCGGGGGACAATGAGCAGTTCTTC.

The CDR3 sequence: CASSTGQGIYEQYF. The CDR3 DNA is TGTGCCAGCAGTACCGGACAGGGAATCTACGAGCAGTACTTC. The chain couples TRBV12-3 or TRBV12-4 to TRBJ2-7, with 8 bases that match TRBD1. With V trimmed by 5 bases and J by 3 bases, 6 bases remained unmatched. This CDR3 spans 14 amino acids.

CDR3 DNA: TGTGCCAGCAGTTTCGTGATGTTGAACACTGAAGCTTTCTTT. It is translated as CASSFVMLNTEAFF. The chain uses TRBV2 and TRBJ1-1, with D unclear. The CDR3 runs 14 residues. The V end was cut by 5 bases, the J end by 0 bases, with 10 bases between. CDR1 is SNHLY and CDR2 is FYNNEI in the germline V gene.

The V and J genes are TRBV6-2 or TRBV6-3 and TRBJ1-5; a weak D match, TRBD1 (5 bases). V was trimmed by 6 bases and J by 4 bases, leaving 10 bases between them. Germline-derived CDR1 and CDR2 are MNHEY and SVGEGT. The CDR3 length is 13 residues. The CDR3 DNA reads TGTGCCAGCAGCTACGGGGGAAATCAGCCCCAGCATTTT. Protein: CASSYGGNQPQHF.

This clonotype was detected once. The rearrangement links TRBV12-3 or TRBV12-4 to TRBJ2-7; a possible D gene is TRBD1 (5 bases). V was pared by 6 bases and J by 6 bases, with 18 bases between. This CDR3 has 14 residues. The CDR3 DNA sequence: TGTGCCAGCAGCCCCAGGGTGGGCTCCGGCGAGCAGTACTTC. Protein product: CASSPRVGSGEQYF.

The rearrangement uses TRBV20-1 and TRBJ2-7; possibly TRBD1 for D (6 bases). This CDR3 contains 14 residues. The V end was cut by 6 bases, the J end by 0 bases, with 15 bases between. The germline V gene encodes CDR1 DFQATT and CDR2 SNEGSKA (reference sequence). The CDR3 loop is CSARGGHFSYEQYF. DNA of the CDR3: TGCAGTGCCCGAGGGGGACACTTCTCCTACGAGCAGTACTTC.

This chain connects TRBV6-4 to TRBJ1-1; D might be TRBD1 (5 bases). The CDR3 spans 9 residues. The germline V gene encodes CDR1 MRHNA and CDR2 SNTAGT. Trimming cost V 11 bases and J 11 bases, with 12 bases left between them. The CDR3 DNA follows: TGTGCCTCGTTGGGGGAGGCTTTCTTT. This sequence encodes CASLGEAFF.

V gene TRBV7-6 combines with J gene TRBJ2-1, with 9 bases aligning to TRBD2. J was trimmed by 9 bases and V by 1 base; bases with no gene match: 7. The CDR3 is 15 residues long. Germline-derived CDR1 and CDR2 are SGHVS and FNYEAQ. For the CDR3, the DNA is TGTGCCAGCAGCTTAGGGGTTGCAGCGGGGGGTGAGCAGTTCTTC. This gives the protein CASSLGVAAGGEQFF.

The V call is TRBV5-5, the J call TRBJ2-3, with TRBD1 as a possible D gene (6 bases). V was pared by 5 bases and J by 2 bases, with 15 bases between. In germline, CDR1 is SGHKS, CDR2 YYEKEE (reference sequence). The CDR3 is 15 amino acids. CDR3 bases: TGTGCCAGCAGGTCCGGACCAGGGGACACAGATACGCAGTATTTT. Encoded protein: CASRSGPGDTDTQYF.